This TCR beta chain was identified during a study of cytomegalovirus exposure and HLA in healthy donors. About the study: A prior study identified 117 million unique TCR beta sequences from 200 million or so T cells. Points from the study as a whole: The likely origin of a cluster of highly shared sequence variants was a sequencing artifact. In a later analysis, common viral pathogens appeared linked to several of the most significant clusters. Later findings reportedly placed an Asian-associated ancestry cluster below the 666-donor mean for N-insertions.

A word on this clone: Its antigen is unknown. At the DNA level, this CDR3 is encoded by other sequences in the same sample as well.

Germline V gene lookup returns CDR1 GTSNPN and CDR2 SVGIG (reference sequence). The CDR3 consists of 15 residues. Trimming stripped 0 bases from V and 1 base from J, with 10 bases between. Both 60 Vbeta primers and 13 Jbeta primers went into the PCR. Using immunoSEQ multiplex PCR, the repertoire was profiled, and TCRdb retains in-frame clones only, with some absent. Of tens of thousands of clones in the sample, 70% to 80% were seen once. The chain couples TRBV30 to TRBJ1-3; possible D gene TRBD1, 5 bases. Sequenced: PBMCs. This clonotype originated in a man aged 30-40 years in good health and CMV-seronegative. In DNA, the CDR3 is TGTGCCTGGAGTGTACGGGGGGGTTCTGGAAACACCATATATTTT. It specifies CAWSVRGGSGNTIYF.